A selection of T cell receptor beta chains follows, all from one sample in a study of blood T cells in healthy people across ages. TCRdb fed the 5' RACE reads into MiXCR, producing one record per CDR3 protein. The data show 1.5 million to 2 million distinct CDR3 sequences, over 25% seen once. Sequenced sample: blood. Receptors originate from a woman aged 25 to 39 in good health. The CDR3 runs from the conserved cysteine through the conserved F or W. D genes are given only for firm matches. Clone size appears in some rows only: once, few, many, or a class for an expanded clone.

TRBJ2-2	TRBV27	NA	TRBD1	CASSPRDRTNTGELFF	TGTGCCAGCAGTCCACGGGACAGGACAAACACCGGGGAGCTGTTTTTT
TRBJ2-3	TRBV7-2	many	TRBD2	CASSLAGLATDTQYF	TGTGCCAGCAGCTTAGCGGGACTAGCCACAGATACGCAGTATTTT
TRBJ2-1	TRBV5-6	many	NA	CASSWGLLEGQFF	TGTGCCAGCAGCTGGGGACTCCTTGAAGGACAGTTCTTC
TRBJ1-4	TRBV5-1	NA	NA	CASSLMAGATNEKLFF	TGCGCCAGCAGCTTGATGGCGGGAGCAACTAATGAAAAACTGTTTTTT
TRBJ2-1	TRBV29-1	NA	TRBD2	CSVEGKGLAGAGYNEQFF	TGCAGCGTTGAAGGGAAGGGACTAGCGGGCGCCGGGTACAATGAGCAGTTCTTC
TRBJ2-1	TRBV24-1	NA	TRBD2	CATSDQTGGPGNEQFF	TGTGCCACCAGTGATCAGACGGGAGGGCCGGGCAATGAGCAGTTCTTC
TRBJ2-5	TRBV12-3/TRBV12-4	many	NA	CASSLRDRETQYF	TGTGCCAGCAGTCTCAGGGACCGGGAGACCCAGTACTTC
TRBJ2-7	TRBV7-9	few	TRBD2	CASSLVGRGGEQYF	TGTGCCAGCAGCTTAGTCGGTCGGGGGGGCGAGCAGTACTTC
TRBJ2-7	TRBV12-3/TRBV12-4	many	NA	CASSQGLVEQYF	TGTGCCAGCAGTCAGGGGCTGGTTGAGCAGTACTTC
TRBJ2-3	TRBV11-2	few	NA	CASSLVGSNTQYF	TGTGCCAGCAGCTTAGTCGGTAGCAATACGCAGTATTTT
TRBJ2-3	TRBV12-3/TRBV12-4	NA	TRBD2	CASRGGGLAESTDTQYF	TGTGCCAGCAGGGGGGGTGGACTAGCGGAAAGCACAGATACGCAGTATTTT
TRBJ2-3	TRBV3-1	NA	NA	CASSQPPLNTQYF	TGTGCCAGCAGCCAACCCCCCTTGAATACGCAGTATTTT
TRBJ2-1	TRBV5-5	NA	NA	CPSSAPTTREGDEQFF	TGTCCCAGCAGCGCCCCGACCACCCGAGAAGGGGATGAGCAGTTCTTC
TRBJ2-5	TRBV28	many	NA	CASSPQGRQETQYF	TGTGCCAGCAGCCCGCAGGGTAGACAAGAGACCCAGTACTTC
TRBJ1-6	TRBV7-3	few	NA	CASSALGLWGSPLHF	TGTGCCAGCAGCGCCTTAGGCCTATGGGGTTCACCCCTCCACTTT
TRBJ2-5	TRBV10-2	few	TRBD2	CASSDISGGPRETQYF	TGCGCCAGCAGTGACATTAGCGGGGGGCCCCGGGAGACCCAGTACTTC
TRBJ1-1	TRBV5-1	NA	NA	CASSLDGQMNTEAFF	TGCGCCAGCAGCTTGGATGGACAGATGAACACTGAAGCTTTCTTT
TRBJ2-1	TRBV5-1	NA	NA	CASNLRVGEQFF	TGCGCCAGCAACTTGAGAGTCGGGGAGCAGTTCTTC
TRBJ1-5	TRBV9	NA	NA	CASSVAPDQPQHF	TGTGCCAGCAGCGTAGCCCCGGATCAGCCCCAGCATTTT